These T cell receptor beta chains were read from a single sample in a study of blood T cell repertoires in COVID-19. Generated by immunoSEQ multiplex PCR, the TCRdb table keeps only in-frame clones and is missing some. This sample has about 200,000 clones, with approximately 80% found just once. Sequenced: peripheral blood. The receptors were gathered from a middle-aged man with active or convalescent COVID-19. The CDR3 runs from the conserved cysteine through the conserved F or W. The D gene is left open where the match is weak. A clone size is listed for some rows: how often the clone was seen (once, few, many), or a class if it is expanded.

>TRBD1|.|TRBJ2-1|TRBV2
TGTGCCAGCAGGGGTTGGACAGGTGAGCAGTTCTTC
CASRGWTGEQFF
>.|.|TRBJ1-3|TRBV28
TGTGCCAGCAGTTTCCCCATGACAGAAACCTCTGGAAACACCATATATTTT
CASSFPMTETSGNTIYF
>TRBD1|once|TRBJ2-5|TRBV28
TGTGCCAGCAGTTTACACCCACGGACAGGGGAAGAGACCCAGTACTTC
CASSLHPRTGEETQYF
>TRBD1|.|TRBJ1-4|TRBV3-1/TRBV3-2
TGTGCCAGCAGCACACAGGGGGGCAATGAAAAACTGTTTTTT
CASSTQGGNEKLFF
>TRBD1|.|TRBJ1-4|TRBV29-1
TGCAGCGTTGGTGGCCAGGGACAGGGGTTTGAAAAACTGTTTTTT
CSVGGQGQGFEKLFF
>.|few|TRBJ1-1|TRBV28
TGTGCCAGCAGTTTCAGGGCGAGTAACACTGAAGCTTTCTTT
CASSFRASNTEAFF
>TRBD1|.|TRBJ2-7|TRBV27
TGTGCCAGCAGCTGGACAGGGGGCTCCTACGAGCAGTACTTC
CASSWTGGSYEQYF
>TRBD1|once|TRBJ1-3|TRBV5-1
TGCGCCAGCAGCTACGGACAGGGGCCTGGAAACACCATATATTTT
CASSYGQGPGNTIYF
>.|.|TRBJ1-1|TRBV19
TGTGCCAGTAGACAGGGTGCAACTGAAGCTTTCTTT
CASRQGATEAFF
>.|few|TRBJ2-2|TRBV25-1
TGTGCCAGCAGTGTCGGTGACTACTACACCGGGGAGCTGTTTTTT
CASSVGDYYTGELFF
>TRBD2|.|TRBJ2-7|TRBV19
TGTGCCAGTAGTATGGGTAGCGGGAGGGCGGCCGAGCAGTACTTC
CASSMGSGRAAEQYF
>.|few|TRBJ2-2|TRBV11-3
TGTGCCAGCAGCTTGGGGGGACGGAACACCGGGGAGCTGTTTTTT
CASSLGGRNTGELFF
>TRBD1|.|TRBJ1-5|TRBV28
TGTGCCAGCAGATCGGGACAGGGGGTTGTTCAGCCCCAGCATTTT
CASRSGQGVVQPQHF
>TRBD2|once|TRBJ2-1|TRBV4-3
TGCGCCAGCAGCCAAGGACTAGCGGGTTATGAGCAGTTCTTC
CASSQGLAGYEQFF
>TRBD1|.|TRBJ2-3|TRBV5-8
TGTGCCAGCAGCCCTATCCGACAGGGAGAGGGAGATACGCAGTATTTT
CASSPIRQGEGDTQYF
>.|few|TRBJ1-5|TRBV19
TGTGCCAGTAGTATGATTTACAGTGAACAGCCCCAGCATTTT
CASSMIYSEQPQHF
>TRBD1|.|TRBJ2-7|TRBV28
TGTGCCAGCAGGTTGGACAGGGGGCTTGAGCAGTACTTC
CASRLDRGLEQYF
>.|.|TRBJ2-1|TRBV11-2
TGTGCCAGCAGCTTAATAGTAGCGGACGATGAGCAGTTCTTC
CASSLIVADDEQFF
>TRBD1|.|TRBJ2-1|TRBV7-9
TGTGCCAGCAGGACAGGGGGGAATAGTGAGCAGTTCTTC
CASRTGGNSEQFF
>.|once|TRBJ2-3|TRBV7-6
TGTGCCAGCAGCTTAGTCGGGGGGCGGGATACGCAGTATTTT
CASSLVGGRDTQYF
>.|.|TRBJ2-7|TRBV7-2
TGTGCCAGCAGCGGGCACGGAACTTCCTACGAGCAGTACTTC
CASSGHGTSYEQYF
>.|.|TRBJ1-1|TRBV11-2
TGTGCCAGCAGCGTAGACCAGTACACTGAAGCTTTCTTT
CASSVDQYTEAFF
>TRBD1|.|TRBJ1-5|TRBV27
TGTGCCAGCAGTTTATCGGTAGGGGGCGGCAATCAGCCCCAGCATTTT
CASSLSVGGGNQPQHF
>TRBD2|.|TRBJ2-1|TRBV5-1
TGCGCCAGCACCCCCGGGCGGACTAGAGAGGATGAGCAGTTCTTC
CASTPGRTREDEQFF
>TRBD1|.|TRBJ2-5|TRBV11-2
TGTGCCAGCAGCTTAGGACAGGGGGCCGTCACCTTCCAAGAGACCCAGTACTTC
CASSLGQGAVTFQETQYF
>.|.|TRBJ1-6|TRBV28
TGTGCCAGCAGTCCCATGACAGGTTCGCGTTCACCCCTCCACTTT
CASSPMTGSRSPLHF
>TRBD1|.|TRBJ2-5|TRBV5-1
TGCGCCAGCAGCGACATTACAGGGGGAGAGACCCAGTACTTC
CASSDITGGETQYF
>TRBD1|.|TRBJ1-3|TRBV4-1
TGCGCCAGCAGCCAGGACAGGGCTGGAAACACCATATATTTT
CASSQDRAGNTIYF
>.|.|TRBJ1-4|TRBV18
TGTGCCAGCTCCCCCTGGGGCGGCGAAAAACTGTTTTTT
CASSPWGGEKLFF
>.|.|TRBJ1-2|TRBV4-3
TGCGCCAGCAGCCAATTTATAGGAGCTAACTATGGCTACACCTTC
CASSQFIGANYGYTF
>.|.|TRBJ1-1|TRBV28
TGTGCCAGCTACGATACAGGGTACACTGAAGCTTTCTTT
CASYDTGYTEAFF
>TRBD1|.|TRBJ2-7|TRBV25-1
TGTGCCAGCAGTGACCGGGGACAGGGGGACTACGAGCAGTACTTC
CASSDRGQGDYEQYF
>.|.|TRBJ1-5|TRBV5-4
TGTGCCAGCAGCTTTGAAGACACCGGTTGGAATCAGCCCCAGCATTTT
CASSFEDTGWNQPQHF
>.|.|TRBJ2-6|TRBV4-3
TGCGCCAGCAGCCAGGACAGTTCCGGGGCCAACGTCCTGACTTTC
CASSQDSSGANVLTF
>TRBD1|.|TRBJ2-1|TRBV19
TGTGCCAGTAGCCCCGTACAGGGGGGCCCCCACAATGAGCAGTTCTTC
CASSPVQGGPHNEQFF
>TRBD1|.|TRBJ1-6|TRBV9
TGTGCCAGCAGCGCCGGACAGGGCGATTCACCCCTCCACTTT
CASSAGQGDSPLHF
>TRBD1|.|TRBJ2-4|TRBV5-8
TGTGCCAGCAGCTTGAACAGGGGAAACATTCAGTACTTC
CASSLNRGNIQYF
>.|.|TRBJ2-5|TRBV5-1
TGCGCCAGCAGCTTGGACCCCGGGGGATTGGAGACCCAGTACTTC
CASSLDPGGLETQYF
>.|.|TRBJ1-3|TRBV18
TGTGCCAGCTCACCAACAGCGGCAGGTCCCTCTGGAAACACCATATATTTT
CASSPTAAGPSGNTIYF
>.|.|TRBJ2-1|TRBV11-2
TGTGCCAGCAGCTTAATGGCGGGTAAACGATACAATGAGCAGTTCTTC
CASSLMAGKRYNEQFF
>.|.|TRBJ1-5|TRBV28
TGTGCCAGCAGTACACAGGATCTGGCGCCCCAGCATTTT
CASSTQDLAPQHF
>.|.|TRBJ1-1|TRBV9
TGTGCCAGCAGCGTAGCTGACACTGAAGCTTTCTTT
CASSVADTEAFF
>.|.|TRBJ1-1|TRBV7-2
TGTGCCAGCAGCGAACAGGGTCCCCAGAACACTGAAGCTTTCTTT
CASSEQGPQNTEAFF
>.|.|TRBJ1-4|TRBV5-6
TGTGCCAGCAGACAGGGCAGTAATGAAAAACTGTTTTTT
CASRQGSNEKLFF
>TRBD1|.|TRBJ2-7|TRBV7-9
TGTGCCAGCAGCTCGACAGGGTACGAGCAGTACTTC
CASSSTGYEQYF
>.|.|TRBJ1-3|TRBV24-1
TGTGCCACCGTGTACAGGGTTGGAAACACCATATATTTT
CATVYRVGNTIYF
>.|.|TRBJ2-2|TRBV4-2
TGTGCCAGCAGCCGGACAGATCCGAACACCGGGGAGCTGTTTTTT
CASSRTDPNTGELFF
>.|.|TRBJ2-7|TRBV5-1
TGCGCCAGCAAACCCGGAGTTAGCTCCTACGAGCAGTACTTC
CASKPGVSSYEQYF
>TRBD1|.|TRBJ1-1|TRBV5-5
TGTGCCAGCAGCTTGTTACCGGGACAGCTGAACACTGAAGCTTTCTTT
CASSLLPGQLNTEAFF
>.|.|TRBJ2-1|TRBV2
TGTGCCAGCAGTGGCGTAGGGGGGACAGCCTACAATGAGCAGTTCTTC
CASSGVGGTAYNEQFF
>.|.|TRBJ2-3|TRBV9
TGTGCCAGCAGCGTAGAGGGCCAGGGATCGGATACGCAGTATTTT
CASSVEGQGSDTQYF
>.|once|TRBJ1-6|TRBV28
TGTGCCAGCAGAAAGGACACACCAGGGGATTCACCCCTCCACTTT
CASRKDTPGDSPLHF
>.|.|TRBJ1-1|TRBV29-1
TGCAGCGTGGCCGGAGTTGGGGGGGGAAATACTGAAGCTTTCTTT
CSVAGVGGGNTEAFF
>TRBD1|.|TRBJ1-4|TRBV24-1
TGTGCCACCAGTGAGCCCGGGACAGGGAATGAAAAACTGTTTTTT
CATSEPGTGNEKLFF
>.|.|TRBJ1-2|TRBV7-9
TGTGCCAGCAGCTTAGCGATTGGCGGCTACACCTTC
CASSLAIGGYTF